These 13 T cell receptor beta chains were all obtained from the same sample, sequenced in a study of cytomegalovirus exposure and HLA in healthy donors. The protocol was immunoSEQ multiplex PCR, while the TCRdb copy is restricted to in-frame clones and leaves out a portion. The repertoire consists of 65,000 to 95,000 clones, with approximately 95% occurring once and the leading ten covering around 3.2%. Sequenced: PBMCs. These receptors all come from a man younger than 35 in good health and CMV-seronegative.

The CDR3 sequence is CASSGQVSAGNTIYF. As DNA, the CDR3 is TGTGCCAGCAGTGGACAGGTATCGGCTGGAAACACCATATATTTT. The rearrangement links TRBV2 to TRBJ1-3; possibly TRBD1 for D (6 bases). Germline values: CDR1 SNHLY, CDR2 FYNNEI. This CDR3 comprises 15 residues. V lost 4 bases, J lost 2 bases, and 12 bases lay in between.

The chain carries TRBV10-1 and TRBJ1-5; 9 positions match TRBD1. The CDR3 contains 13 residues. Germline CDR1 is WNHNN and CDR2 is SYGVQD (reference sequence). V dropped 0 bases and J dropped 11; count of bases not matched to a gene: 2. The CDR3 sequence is CASSESGTGTQHF. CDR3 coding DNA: TGCGCCAGCAGTGAGTCGGGGACAGGGACCCAGCATTTT.

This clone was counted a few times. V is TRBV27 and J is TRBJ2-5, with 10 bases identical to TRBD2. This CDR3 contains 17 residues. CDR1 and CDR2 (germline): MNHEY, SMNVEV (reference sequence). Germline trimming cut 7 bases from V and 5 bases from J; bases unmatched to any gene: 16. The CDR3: CASNPTPRLAGAETQYF. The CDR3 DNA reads TGTGCCAGCAATCCCACCCCTCGCCTAGCGGGGGCGGAGACCCAGTACTTC.

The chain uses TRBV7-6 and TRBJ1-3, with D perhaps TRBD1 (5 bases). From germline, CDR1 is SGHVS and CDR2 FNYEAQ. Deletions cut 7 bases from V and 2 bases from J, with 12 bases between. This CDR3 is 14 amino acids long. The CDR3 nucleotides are TGTGCCAGCACCACGGCAGGGACTGGAAACACCATATATTTT. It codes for CASTTAGTGNTIYF.

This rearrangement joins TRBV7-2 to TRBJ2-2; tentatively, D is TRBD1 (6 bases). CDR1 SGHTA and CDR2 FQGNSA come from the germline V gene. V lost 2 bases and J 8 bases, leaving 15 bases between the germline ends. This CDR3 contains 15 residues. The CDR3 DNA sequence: TGTGCCAGCAGCTTATCTGAGGGGGTTTTTGGGGAGCTGTTTTTT. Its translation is CASSLSEGVFGELFF.

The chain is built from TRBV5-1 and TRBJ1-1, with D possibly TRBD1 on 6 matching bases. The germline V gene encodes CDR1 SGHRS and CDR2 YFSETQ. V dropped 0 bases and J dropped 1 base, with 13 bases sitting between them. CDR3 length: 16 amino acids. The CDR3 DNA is TGCGCCAGCAGCTTGGCCGTTACAGGGACGAACACTGAAGCTTTCTTT. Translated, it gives CASSLAVTGTNTEAFF.

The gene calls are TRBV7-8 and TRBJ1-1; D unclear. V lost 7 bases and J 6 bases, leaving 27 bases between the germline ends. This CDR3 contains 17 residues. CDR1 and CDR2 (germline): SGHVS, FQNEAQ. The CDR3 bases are TGTGCCAGCACCCCGCGAACCTTAAACAGAGATAAATCTGAAGCTTTCTTT. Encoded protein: CASTPRTLNRDKSEAFF. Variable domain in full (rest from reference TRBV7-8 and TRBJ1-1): GAGVSQSPRYKVAKRGQDVALRCDPISGHVSLFWYQQALGQGPEFLTYFQNEAQLDKSGLPSDRFFAERPEGSVSTLKIQRTQQEDSAVYLCASTPRTLNRDKSEAFFGQGTRLTVV.

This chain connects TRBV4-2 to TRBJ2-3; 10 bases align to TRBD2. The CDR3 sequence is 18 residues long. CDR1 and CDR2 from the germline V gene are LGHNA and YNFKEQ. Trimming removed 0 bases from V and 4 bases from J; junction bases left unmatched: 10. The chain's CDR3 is CASSQEFLSGGAADTQYF. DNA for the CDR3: TGTGCCAGCAGCCAAGAGTTCCTAAGCGGGGGGGCCGCAGATACGCAGTATTTT.

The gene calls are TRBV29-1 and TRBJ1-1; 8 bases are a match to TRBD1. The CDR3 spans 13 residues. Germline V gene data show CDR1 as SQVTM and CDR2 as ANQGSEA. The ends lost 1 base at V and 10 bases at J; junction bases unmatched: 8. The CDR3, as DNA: TGCAGCGTTGAAGGGCCCTTGACAGGGGTAGCTTTCTTT. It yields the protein CSVEGPLTGVAFF.

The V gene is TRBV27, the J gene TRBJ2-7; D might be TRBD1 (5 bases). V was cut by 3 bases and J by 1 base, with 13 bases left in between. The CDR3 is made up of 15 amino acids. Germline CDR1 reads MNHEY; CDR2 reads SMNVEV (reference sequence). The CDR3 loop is CASSLGSSGSYEQYF. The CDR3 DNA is TGTGCCAGCAGTTTGGGGTCATCAGGGTCCTACGAGCAGTACTTC.

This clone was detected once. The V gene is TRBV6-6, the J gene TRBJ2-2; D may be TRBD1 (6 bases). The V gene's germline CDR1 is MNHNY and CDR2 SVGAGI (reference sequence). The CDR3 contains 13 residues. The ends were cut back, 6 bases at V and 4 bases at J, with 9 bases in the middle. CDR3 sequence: CASRTGFTGELFF. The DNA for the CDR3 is TGTGCCAGCAGAACAGGGTTCACCGGGGAGCTGTTTTTT.

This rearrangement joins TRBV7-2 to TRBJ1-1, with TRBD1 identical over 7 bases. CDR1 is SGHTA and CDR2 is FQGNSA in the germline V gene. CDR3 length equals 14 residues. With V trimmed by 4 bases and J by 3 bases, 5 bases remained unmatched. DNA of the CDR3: TGTGCCAGCAGCTCCTACAGGGGTGACACTGAAGCTTTCTTT. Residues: CASSSYRGDTEAFF.

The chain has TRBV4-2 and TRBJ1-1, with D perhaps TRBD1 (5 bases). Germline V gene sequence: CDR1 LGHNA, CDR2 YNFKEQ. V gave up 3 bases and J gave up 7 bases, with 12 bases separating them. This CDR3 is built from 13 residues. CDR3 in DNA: TGTGCCAGCAGCCAGAGCGGGGCATTTGAAGCTTTCTTT. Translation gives CASSQSGAFEAFF.